The 5 T cell receptor beta chains presented below share a single source sample, sequenced in a study of CD8+CD57+ T cells in acquired aplastic anemia. Genomic DNA, serving as template, underwent TCR beta VDJ and CDR3 profiling. TCRdb re-derived calls from the reads in MiXCR, one entry per CDR3 protein. This sample has approximately 300,000 distinct CDR3 sequences, with roughly 61% found just once. Patients who underwent sequencing had shown CD8+CD57+ cell expansion by flow cytometry. The sequenced sample consisted of sorted CD4+, CD8+, or CD8+CD57+ T cells (not recorded which) from PBMCs. Receptor source: a human donor with aplastic anemia.

CDR3 in amino acids: CATSKGTSNQPQHF. The CDR3 DNA sequence: TGTGCCACCAGCAAAGGCACGAGCAATCAGCCCCAGCATTTT. The chain employs TRBV15 and TRBJ1-5; unclear D gene. Trimming removed 4 bases from V and 1 base from J, with 8 bases in between. Germline CDR1 and CDR2: LNHNV and YYDKDF (reference sequence). The CDR3 has 14 amino acids.

The V and J genes are TRBV7-3 and TRBJ1-2, with D uncertain. This CDR3 has 17 residues. CDR1 and CDR2 (germline): SGHTA, FQGTGA. Trimming pared 1 base from V and 0 bases from J, leaving 15 bases between. The CDR3 coding sequence is TGTGCCAGCAGCTTAATGGGCCGAACGCAAGCTAACTATGGCTACACCTTC. It encodes CASSLMGRTQANYGYTF.

On this clonotype: The junction and the germline gene differ at one end; a read error may be behind it. The chain carries TRBV7-9 and TRBJ2-7; 9 nucleotides align to TRBD1. Germline V gene data show CDR1 as SEHNR and CDR2 as FQNEAQ (reference sequence). The CDR3 is 15 residues long. The CDR3 DNA sequence: TGTGCCAGCGGCTTAGAGGGACAGGGATTCTACGAGCAGTACTTC. This gives the protein CASGLEGQGFYEQYF.

This clonotype showed up many times. This chain links TRBV7-9 with TRBJ2-1; a weak D match, TRBD1 (5 bases). The V gene lost 11 bases and the J gene lost 4 bases, with 18 bases spanning the gap. The germline V gene encodes CDR1 SEHNR and CDR2 FQNEAQ (reference sequence). The CDR3 contains 14 residues. CDR3 nucleotides: TGTGCCGCCAATGGACAAGCCCTTTACAATGAGCAGTTCTTC. Translating it yields CAANGQALYNEQFF. The full variable domain, in which reference TRBV7-9 and TRBJ2-1 provide the parts outside the CDR3, is DTGVSQNPRHKITKRGQNVTFRCDPISEHNRLYWYRQTLGQGPEFLTYFQNEAQLEKSRLLSDRFSAERPKGSFSTLEIQRTEQGDSAMYLCAANGQALYNEQFFGPGTRLTVL.

This clonotype was counted many times. The V call is TRBV20-1, the J call TRBJ2-4, with 7 bases that match TRBD2. The ends lost 0 bases at V and 4 bases at J; junction bases unmatched: 6. The germline CDR1 and CDR2 sequences are DFQATT and SNEGSKA (reference sequence). CDR3 length: 15 residues. The DNA of the CDR3 is TGCAGTGCTAGAGATGGGCTAGCGGTTAAAAACATTCAGTACTTC. Protein: CSARDGLAVKNIQYF.